The entry below gives a single T cell receptor (beta chain) sequence along with its context. Its cognate antigen is unknown. J gave up 2 bases and V 1 base, and 5 bases lay outside the gene matches. This CDR3 comprises 16 residues. Germline CDR1 and CDR2: MNHNS and SASEGT. Participants comprised healthy donors of bone marrow. The entry originates in a study of cytomegalovirus exposure and HLA in healthy donors. Study conclusions and caveats: Presence/absence analyses rested on an assumption that sequencing depth was roughly uniform across donors. Most of the TCR beta V segments (in an earlier analysis) were productive either about 90% or about 30% of the time. Later work associated 16,951 TCR beta sequences with HLA alleles at 0.05 false discovery rate.

PCR amplification relied on 60 Vbeta primers (plus 13 Jbeta primers). The table came from immunoSEQ multiplex PCR; TCRdb's copy has only in-frame clones and leaves some out. In all, the sample yields 70,000 or so clones. V is TRBV6-1 and J is TRBJ2-3; 8 nucleotides line up with TRBD1. Source material: PBMCs. The TCR originated in a man aged 35-49 years in good health and CMV-seronegative. CDR3 protein: CASSEVDREYTDTQYF. The CDR3 DNA is TGTGCCAGCAGTGAAGTGGACAGGGAATACACAGATACGCAGTATTTT.